The sequence of this TCR beta chain was determined in a study of CXCR3-negative and CXCR3-positive naive CD8 T cells. Germline assignment: CDR1 SQVTM and CDR2 ANQGSEA. This CDR3 has 12 amino acids. A remark on this clonotype: As yet, its antigen is unknown.

5' RACE with UMI labels generated the TRB cDNA libraries. TCRdb reprocessed the 5' RACE reads and keeps a single row for each CDR3 protein, giving no DNA. Across approximately 88,000 distinct CDR3 sequences, the top ten clones capture 1.7% of the sample. General study findings and limits: No difference in surface CD5 was seen between naive subsets, and TCR strength was inferred from TRB CDR3 properties.

Phenotypically, naive CD8+ T cells corresponded to CD45RO-CCR7+CD27+CD95-. The sequencing sample was made of naive CXCR3- CD8+ T cells from blood. The sample's subset: CD45RO-CCR7+CD27+CD95- naive CD8+ T cells lacking CXCR3 (TNR3-). The TCR originated in a human donor in good health. Some clones in this sample may be carry-over from other donors' samples. The rearrangement uses TRBV29-1 and TRBJ2-2. The CDR3: CSVLIWSGELFF.